In this sample, the clone carrying this T cell receptor beta chain turned up many times. Its target is not known. TCRdb redid the calling of the RT-PCR reads with MiXCR, one entry per CDR3 protein. The sample has roughly 780,000 distinct CDR3 sequences, about 18% seen once. Germline V CDR1 and CDR2: DFQATT, SNEGSKA (reference sequence). CDR3 length: 12 residues. Trimming pared 3 bases from V and 5 bases from J, leaving 8 bases between. The sample originates from a study of response to subunit inactivated influenza vaccine. Study results and caveats: Authors suggested few new T cells are recruited by each seasonal influenza vaccination.

The gene calls are TRBV20-1 and TRBJ1-5; TRBD1 might be the D (6 bases). The sequence was obtained from a man between 45 and 60 years old who received an inactivated influenza vaccine. The input for sequencing was PBMCs from blood, taken 5 to 6 days after vaccination. The CDR3 sequence is CSARSGDQPQHF. The CDR3 nucleotides read TGCAGTGCTAGGTCAGGGGATCAGCCCCAGCATTTT.